One and the same sample provided the 29 T cell receptor beta chains below, sequenced in a study of blood T cell repertoires in COVID-19. The assay was immunoSEQ multiplex PCR, and TCRdb's table has in-frame clones only and misses some. Of about 130,000 clones listed, about 80% are singletons. Sequencing was carried out using peripheral blood. All receptors derive from a woman between 45 and 60 years old with acute or convalescent COVID-19.

V gene TRBV6-5 combines with J gene TRBJ2-7, with 10 bases lining up with TRBD1. After removal of 6 bases from V and 2 bases from J, the junction contained 7 bases not matched to a gene. The CDR3 totals 15 residues. CDR1 is MNHEY and CDR2 is SVGAGI in the germline V gene. The CDR3 coding sequence is TGTGCCAGCAGCTCCGGGACAGGGGTACCCTACGAGCAGTACTTC. As protein: CASSSGTGVPYEQYF.

The CDR3 sequence is CASSLRRQPYNEQFF. The CDR3, as DNA: TGTGCCAGCAGCTTACGGCGACAACCTTACAATGAGCAGTTCTTC. The chain couples TRBV7-2 to TRBJ2-1; D call uncertain. From germline, CDR1 is SGHTA and CDR2 FQGNSA. V was pared by 2 bases and J by 4 bases, with 12 bases between. This CDR3 comprises 15 residues.

The rearrangement uses TRBV3-1 (or the pseudogene TRBV3-2) and TRBJ1-5, with 7 bases that match TRBD1. Germline CDR1 LGHDT, CDR2 YNNKEL (reference sequence). V lost 3 bases, J lost 1 base, and 6 bases stayed unmatched. This CDR3 comprises 16 residues. The CDR3 DNA reads as TGTGCCAGCAGCCAGACGGGGACAGAGAGCAATCAGCCCCAGCATTTT. It encodes CASSQTGTESNQPQHF.

The rearrangement joins TRBV4-2 to TRBJ2-3, with D uncertain. Per germline, CDR1 LGHNA and CDR2 YNFKEQ. The CDR3 has 14 amino acids. Trimming pared 0 bases from V and 2 bases from J, leaving 6 bases between. The CDR3 region is CASSQDGPTDTQYF. DNA for the CDR3: TGTGCCAGCAGCCAAGATGGGCCCACAGATACGCAGTATTTT.

This sequence joins TRBV13 and TRBJ2-1; TRBD2 matches 9 bases. The CDR3 is 17 amino acids. The germline V gene encodes CDR1 PRHDT and CDR2 FYEKMQ (reference sequence). Germline trimming cut 4 bases from V and 0 bases from J; bases unmatched to any gene: 7. The CDR3 nucleotides read TGTGCCAGCAGCTCCGGACTAGCGAGTAGCTCCTACAATGAGCAGTTCTTC. The encoded protein is CASSSGLASSSYNEQFF.

The chain couples TRBV29-1 to TRBJ2-1; the D gene is possibly TRBD2 (6 bases). The ends were cut back, 6 bases at V and 3 bases at J, with 18 bases in the middle. This CDR3 has 15 residues. CDR1 and CDR2 (germline): SQVTM, ANQGSEA. The CDR3 sequence is CSVRPFSGNYNEQFF. CDR3 in DNA: TGCAGCGTCAGACCCTTTAGCGGAAACTACAATGAGCAGTTCTTC.

The V gene is TRBV7-9, the J gene TRBJ2-3; 7 bases map to TRBD1. CDR3 length: 17 amino acids. Germline loops: CDR1 SEHNR, CDR2 FQNEAQ (reference sequence). The J segment lost 5 bases and the V segment lost 3 bases, leaving 14 bases of the junction unmatched. Here the CDR3 reads CASSLHQRTGVLDTQYF. Here the CDR3 DNA reads TGTGCCAGCAGCTTGCACCAAAGGACAGGCGTACTAGATACGCAGTATTTT.

The chain employs TRBV11-3 and TRBJ1-1, with D perhaps matching TRBD1 (5 bases). CDR3 length: 13 amino acids. The germline V and J ends were trimmed by 8 bases and 1 base, with 11 bases remaining between them. From germline, CDR1 is SGHNT and CDR2 YENEEA. In DNA, the CDR3 is TGTGCCAGCGGCCGTACAGGGAACACTGAAGCTTTCTTT. Amino acid sequence: CASGRTGNTEAFF.

The genes are TRBV28 and TRBJ2-1; TRBD2 matches at 7 bases. The CDR3 totals 16 residues. Germline V lookup: CDR1 MDHEN, CDR2 SYDVKM. With 2 bases clipped from V and 0 bases from J, the junction kept 4 bases outside the gene matches. The CDR3 region is CASSLMRGSSYNEQFF. The CDR3 DNA is TGTGCCAGCAGTTTAATGCGGGGGAGCTCCTACAATGAGCAGTTCTTC.

The J gene is TRBJ1-5, the V gene TRBV6-5; 7 bases align to TRBD1. Germline trimming cut 6 bases from V and 6 bases from J; bases unmatched to any gene: 8. Germline V gene lookup returns CDR1 MNHEY and CDR2 SVGAGI. The CDR3 extends over 14 amino acids. The DNA for the CDR3 is TGTGCCAGCAGCTATACAGGGGTAAGTCAGCCCCAGCATTTT. Protein sequence: CASSYTGVSQPQHF.

This chain connects TRBV9 to TRBJ2-6, with a possible D match to TRBD1 (6 bases). CDR1 is SGDLS, CDR2 YYNGEE, per germline. The germline V and J ends were trimmed by 3 bases and 1 base, with 8 bases remaining between them. This CDR3 spans 15 amino acids. The CDR3 sequence is CASSAQGSGANVLTF. CDR3 DNA: TGTGCCAGCAGCGCCCAGGGGTCTGGGGCCAACGTCCTGACTTTC. Full variable domain (remainder filled in from reference TRBV9 and TRBJ2-6): DSGVTQTPKHLITATGQRVTLRCSPRSGDLSVYWYQQSLDQGLQFLIQYYNGEERAKGNILERFSAQQFPDLHSELNLSSLELGDSALYFCASSAQGSGANVLTFGAGSRLTVL.

The chain employs TRBV14 and TRBJ2-7; D is unresolved. This CDR3 is built from 11 residues. Germline CDR1 and CDR2: SGHDN and FVKESK. Trimming pared 5 bases from V and 4 bases from J, leaving 6 bases between. CDR3 amino acids: CASSSQYEQYF. The CDR3, as DNA: TGTGCCAGCAGCTCCCAATACGAGCAGTACTTC.

CDR3 protein: CASSDLEGRKPQHF. The CDR3 DNA sequence: TGTGCCAGCAGTGATTTGGAGGGAAGGAAGCCCCAGCATTTT. This sequence joins TRBV25-1 and TRBJ1-5; D unclear. The V end lost 3 bases, the J end lost 8 bases, and 14 bases lay between the germline ends. In germline, CDR1 is MGHDK, CDR2 SYGVNS. The CDR3 loop spans 14 amino acids.

This clone was seen more than once but under ten times. The chain carries TRBV4-2 and TRBJ1-2; TRBD1 matches at 7 bases. After removal of 1 base from V and 5 bases from J, the junction contained 4 bases not matched to a gene. The length of the CDR3 is 14 residues. Germline lookup yields CDR1 LGHNA and CDR2 YNFKEQ. The CDR3 protein is CASSQAEGAYGYTF. For the CDR3, the DNA is TGTGCCAGCAGCCAAGCGGAGGGGGCTTATGGCTACACCTTC.

The V gene is TRBV19, the J gene TRBJ1-4, with D possibly TRBD1 on 6 matching bases. Deletions cut 10 bases from V and 10 bases from J, with 19 bases between. CDR1 is LNHDA and CDR2 is SQIVND in the germline V gene (reference sequence). This CDR3 comprises 13 residues. The CDR3 spells CATWLGASGKLFF. CDR3 nucleotides: TGTGCCACTTGGCTGGGGGCGTCTGGAAAACTGTTTTTT.

The gene calls are TRBV27 and TRBJ2-3; D is possibly TRBD2 (6 bases). The V gene lost 6 bases and the J gene lost 6 bases, with 16 bases spanning the gap. This CDR3 comprises 14 residues. CDR1 and CDR2 from the germline V gene are MNHEY and SMNVEV (reference sequence). CDR3 region: CASRSVLAADTQYF. CDR3 nucleotides: TGTGCCAGCAGGTCGGTACTAGCCGCCGATACGCAGTATTTT.

This chain connects TRBV7-2 to TRBJ1-1, with unresolved D. CDR1 and CDR2 (germline): SGHTA, FQGNSA. Trimming cost V 2 bases and J 4 bases, with 8 bases left between them. This CDR3 is built from 13 residues. The CDR3 DNA reads TGTGCCAGCAGCTTAAGGCAGGCCACTGAAGCTTTCTTT. This codes for CASSLRQATEAFF.

The chain couples TRBV19 to TRBJ1-2; D is ambiguous. The CDR3 has 14 residues. Looked up from germline, CDR1 is LNHDA and CDR2 is SQIVND (reference sequence). Trimming pared 0 bases from V and 4 bases from J, leaving 9 bases between. CDR3 residues: CASSIDSTIYGYTF. DNA of the CDR3: TGTGCCAGTAGTATAGATTCGACAATCTATGGCTACACCTTC.

The count of this clone is one. The chain employs TRBV18 and TRBJ2-7, with 10 bases that match TRBD2. The CDR3 is made up of 17 amino acids. Germline trimming cut 3 bases from V and 3 bases from J; bases unmatched to any gene: 11. Germline V lookup: CDR1 KGHSH, CDR2 LQKENI. The CDR3 coding sequence is TGTGCCAGCTCACCCCGGGGGTCTAGCGGGGGTGTCTACGAGCAGTACTTC. Protein: CASSPRGSSGGVYEQYF.

The chain combines TRBV19 with TRBJ1-2; TRBD1 might be the D (5 bases). V lost 7 bases to trimming and J lost 5 bases, with 14 bases between them. Per the germline V gene, CDR1 is LNHDA and CDR2 is SQIVND (reference sequence). This CDR3 region has 13 residues. For the CDR3, the DNA is TGTGCCAGTACTCCAGGGCAAGAATATGGCTACACCTTC. Amino acid sequence: CASTPGQEYGYTF.

The rearrangement uses TRBV27 and TRBJ2-1; 11 bases fit TRBD1. The CDR3 spans 18 residues. Germline V gene lookup returns CDR1 MNHEY and CDR2 SMNVEV (reference sequence). The trim removed 2 bases at V and 3 bases at J, leaving 9 bases unmatched. The CDR3 spells CASSLRPAGQGVYNEQFF. CDR3 bases: TGTGCCAGCAGTTTACGCCCAGCGGGACAGGGGGTCTACAATGAGCAGTTCTTC.

This chain links TRBV18 with TRBJ2-7; 9 bases are a match to TRBD1. The germline CDR1 and CDR2 sequences are KGHSH and LQKENI. The CDR3 loop spans 15 amino acids. With 0 bases clipped from V and 6 bases from J, the junction kept 6 bases outside the gene matches. CDR3 nucleotides: TGTGCCAGCTCACCACCGGCGGGACAGGGCAGCGAGCAGTACTTC. It is translated as CASSPPAGQGSEQYF.

The chain couples TRBV7-9 to TRBJ2-1, with TRBD1 identical over 8 bases. Germline assignment: CDR1 SEHNR and CDR2 FQNEAQ (reference sequence). V lost 5 bases to trimming and J lost 0 bases; unmatched junction nucleotides: 6. The CDR3 has 16 amino acids. CDR3 protein: CASSPRGTGSYNEQFF. As DNA, the CDR3 is TGTGCCAGCAGCCCCAGAGGGACAGGCTCCTACAATGAGCAGTTCTTC.

This clone was counted a single time. The rearrangement uses TRBV9 and TRBJ1-3; D not certain. The V gene's germline CDR1 is SGDLS and CDR2 YYNGEE. The V end lost 0 bases, the J end lost 0 bases, and 10 bases lay between the germline ends. The CDR3 runs to 16 residues. CDR3 nucleotide sequence: TGTGCCAGCAGCGTAGAGAGCGTTTCCTCTGGAAACACCATATATTTT. This gives the protein CASSVESVSSGNTIYF.

The chain carries TRBV7-9 and TRBJ2-5; the D gene is possibly TRBD2 (5 bases). The CDR3 covers 16 residues. From germline, CDR1 is SEHNR and CDR2 FQNEAQ (reference sequence). With 5 bases removed from V and 2 bases from J, the gap between germline ends came to 18 bases. Here the CDR3 DNA reads TGTGCCAGCAGCGATCTACTAGTGGGGTTACAAGAGACCCAGTACTTC. Its protein is CASSDLLVGLQETQYF.

The J gene is TRBJ1-2, the V gene TRBV2, with a possible D match to TRBD1 (6 bases). The V gene lost 4 bases and the J gene lost 0 bases, with 6 bases spanning the gap. CDR1 SNHLY and CDR2 FYNNEI come from the germline V gene. There are 13 residues in the CDR3. CDR3 protein: CASSGTANYGYTF. The CDR3 nucleotides are TGTGCCAGCAGTGGGACAGCTAACTATGGCTACACCTTC.

This clone has only one observation. This sequence joins TRBV21-1 and TRBJ1-5; the D segment call TRBD1 is taken from the table without a DNA check. TRBV21-1 is noted as a pseudogene. CDR3 length equals 20 residues. In nucleotides, the CDR3 is TGTGCCAGCAGCAAAGGGGTTTTTTGTGGTAGGACAGGTCGTTATCAGCCCCAGCATTTT. Protein sequence: CASSKGVFCGRTGRYQPQHF.

Here the CDR3 reads CASKFQGTEAFF. The CDR3 DNA reads as TGTGCCAGTAAGTTTCAGGGCACTGAAGCTTTCTTT. The chain is built from TRBV19 and TRBJ1-1, with D perhaps matching TRBD1 (5 bases). CDR3 length: 12 residues. The V and J ends lost 7 bases and 4 bases respectively, with 10 bases between them. The V gene's germline CDR1 is LNHDA and CDR2 SQIVND (reference sequence). Based on the CDR3 plus reference TRBV19 and TRBJ1-1, the full variable domain is DGGITQSPKYLFRKEGQNVTLSCEQNLNHDAMYWYRQDPGQGLRLIYYSQIVNDFQKGDIAEGYSVSREKKESFPLTVTSAQKNPTAFYLCASKFQGTEAFFGQGTRLTVV.

This chain joins TRBV29-1 and TRBJ2-5; no reliable D call. Germline lookup yields CDR1 SQVTM and CDR2 ANQGSEA. CDR3 length: 12 residues. V was cut by 7 bases and J by 0 bases, with 9 bases left in between. The CDR3 loop reads CSGAIDQETQYF. CDR3 coding DNA: TGCAGCGGCGCGATAGACCAAGAGACCCAGTACTTC.